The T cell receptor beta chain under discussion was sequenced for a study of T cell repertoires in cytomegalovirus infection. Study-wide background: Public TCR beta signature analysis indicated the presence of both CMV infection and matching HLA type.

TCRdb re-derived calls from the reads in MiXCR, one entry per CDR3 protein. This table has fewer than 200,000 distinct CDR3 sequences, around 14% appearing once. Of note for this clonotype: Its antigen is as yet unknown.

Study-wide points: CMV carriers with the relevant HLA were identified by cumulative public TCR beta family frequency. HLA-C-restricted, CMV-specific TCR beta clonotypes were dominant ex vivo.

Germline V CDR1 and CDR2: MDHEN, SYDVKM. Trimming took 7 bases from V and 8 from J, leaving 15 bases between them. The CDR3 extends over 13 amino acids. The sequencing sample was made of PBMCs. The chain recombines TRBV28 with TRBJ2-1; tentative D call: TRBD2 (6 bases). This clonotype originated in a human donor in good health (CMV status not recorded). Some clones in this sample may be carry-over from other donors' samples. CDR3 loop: CASTSWEVDEQFF. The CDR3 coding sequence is TGTGCCAGCACCTCCTGGGAGGTTGATGAGCAGTTCTTC.